The rows below give T cell receptor beta chains drawn from one sample of a study of cytomegalovirus exposure and HLA in healthy donors. Assay used: immunoSEQ multiplex PCR; TCRdb lists only in-frame clones, some missing. The repertoire holds under 200,000 clones, with 84% as singletons. Material: PBMCs. These receptors came from a woman aged 50 to 60 in good health and CMV-seropositive. The CDR3 runs from the conserved cysteine through the conserved F or W. A D gene is named only where the DNA matches it firmly. For some rows the clone size is stated as once, few or many, or as a class when expanded; others skip it.

V	size	D	J	DNA	CDR3
TRBV6-1	.	.	TRBJ2-2	TGTGCCAGCAGTGAAGGGGCAGGGGCAGGGAACACCGGGGAGCTGTTTTTT	CASSEGAGAGNTGELFF
TRBV27	.	.	TRBJ1-1	TGTGCCAGCAGTGCCACCGGACGGACAACTGAAGCTTTCTTT	CASSATGRTTEAFF
TRBV5-5	.	TRBD2	TRBJ2-5	TGTGCCAGCAGCTTAAAGCGGGGTCAAGAGACCCAGTACTTC	CASSLKRGQETQYF
TRBV10-3	.	.	TRBJ1-2	TGTGCCATCAGTGAGTCGAATGGTCAGGTAGACTATGGCTACACCTTC	CAISESNGQVDYGYTF
TRBV5-1	few	TRBD2	TRBJ2-1	TGCGCCAGCAGCTTGGAAGCGGGGGGGCCGTTCTATGAGCAGTTCTTC	CASSLEAGGPFYEQFF
TRBV7-9	.	TRBD2	TRBJ2-7	TGTGCCAGCAGCTTAGAGGTGGGGGGGGCCTACGAGCAGTACTTC	CASSLEVGGAYEQYF
TRBV7-6	.	.	TRBJ1-3	TGTGCCAGCACGTACAGGGTAGAGGCTGGAAACACCATATATTTT	CASTYRVEAGNTIYF
TRBV9	.	TRBD1	TRBJ1-1	TGTGCCAGCAGCCCGATGACAGGGTCAGCTGAAGCTTTCTTT	CASSPMTGSAEAFF
TRBV7-2	once	TRBD1	TRBJ1-5	TGTGCCAGCAGCGTACAGGGGGGAAGCAATCAGCCCCAGCATTTT	CASSVQGGSNQPQHF
TRBV27	.	TRBD2	TRBJ2-7	TGTGCCAGCAGTGCGGGAGTATCCTACGAGCAGTACTTC	CASSAGVSYEQYF
TRBV7-9	.	TRBD1	TRBJ1-1	TGTGCCAGCAGCTTAGGACAGGGGGCCATGGACACTGAAGCTTTCTTT	CASSLGQGAMDTEAFF
TRBV30	.	.	TRBJ1-1	TGTGCCTTGCTCAGGGGCGCCGGAGAAGCTTTCTTT	CALLRGAGEAFF
TRBV7-2	.	.	TRBJ1-2	TGTGCCAGCAGCTTCACTAACTATGGCTACACCTTC	CASSFTNYGYTF
TRBV6-1	.	TRBD1	TRBJ1-1	TGTGCCAGCAGCGGACAGGGGGCGAGCACTGAAGCTTTCTTT	CASSGQGASTEAFF
TRBV29-1	.	.	TRBJ2-5	TGCAGCGTTGGGACACCCCAAGAGACCCAGTACTTC	CSVGTPQETQYF
TRBV7-9	.	TRBD1	TRBJ2-7	TGTTCCAGCAGCCTAAGACAGGGGGAACAGTACTTC	CSSSLRQGEQYF
TRBV6-5	.	TRBD2	TRBJ2-7	TGTGCCAGCAGTACCGGGACTAAACATCTCGAGCAGTACTTC	CASSTGTKHLEQYF
TRBV28	.	.	TRBJ2-6	TGTGCCAGCAGAACAGGCGCTTCTGGGGCCAACGTCCTGACTTTC	CASRTGASGANVLTF
TRBV7-3	.	.	TRBJ2-3	TGTGCCAGCAGCTTAGGTGTGGGGGCGGCAGATACGCAGTATTTT	CASSLGVGAADTQYF
TRBV28	.	TRBD1	TRBJ2-7	TGTGCCAGCAGTCTCACAGGGGTTACTTACGAGCAGTACTTC	CASSLTGVTYEQYF
TRBV5-4	.	.	TRBJ1-6	TGTGCCAGCAGCTGGCGGGGGGCAGGGGCACGGACTGGAGTTAGTTCACCCCTCCACTTT	CASSWRGAGARTGVSSPLHF
TRBV10-3	few	TRBD1	TRBJ1-5	TGTGCCATCAGTCCACAGGGGGGGGATCAGCCCCAGCATTTT	CAISPQGGDQPQHF
TRBV19	once	TRBD1	TRBJ2-5	TGTGCCAGTAGTGGACAGGGTGGGACCCAGTACTTC	CASSGQGGTQYF
TRBV18	.	.	TRBJ2-1	TGTGCCAGCTCACCGCAAACAGTTTACAATGAGCAGTTCTTC	CASSPQTVYNEQFF
TRBV27	.	TRBD1	TRBJ2-1	TGTGCCAGCAGTTTAATACAGGGGGCTACTGAGCAGTTCTTC	CASSLIQGATEQFF
TRBV4-3	.	TRBD1	TRBJ1-1	TGCGCCAGCAGCCAAGATAGAGGAGGGGGCGCAAGGGCTTTCTTT	CASSQDRGGGARAFF